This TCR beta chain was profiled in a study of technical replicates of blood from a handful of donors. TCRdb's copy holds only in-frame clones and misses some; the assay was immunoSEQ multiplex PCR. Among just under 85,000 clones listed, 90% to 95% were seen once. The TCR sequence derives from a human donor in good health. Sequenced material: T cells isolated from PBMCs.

The CDR3 DNA is TGCGCCAGCAGAAGCGGGAGGCTACAGGATGAGCAGTTCTTC. Its translation is CASRSGRLQDEQFF. The V gene is TRBV5-1, the J gene TRBJ2-1, with 9 bases lining up with TRBD2. V lost 5 bases, J lost 8 bases, and 8 bases stayed unmatched. CDR3 length equals 14 residues. From germline, CDR1 is SGHRS and CDR2 YFSETQ.